This T cell receptor (beta chain) is from a study of blood T cell repertoires in COVID-19. Study overall: Material from acute and convalescent COVID-19 was sourced from the United States, Italy and Spain.

The CDR3 totals 13 residues. The germline gives CDR1 SGHNT, CDR2 YYREEE (reference sequence). Trimming pared 3 bases from V and 11 bases from J, leaving 17 bases between. The authors' processing: Estimates of nucleated cell counts were drawn from the amplification of reference gene primers. The method was immunoSEQ multiplex PCR; TCRdb's version includes in-frame clones alone and lacks a portion of them. V, J and clone size derive from that table, while D and trimming were established from the DNA sequence. The sample lists about 180,000 clones, 80% to 90% seen once, with roughly 1.5% in the top ten.

This chain connects TRBV5-4 to TRBJ2-5; tentatively, D is TRBD2 (6 bases). This clonotype was obtained from a woman aged 50 to 60 with acute or convalescent COVID-19. The source material was peripheral blood. The CDR3 sequence: CASSSSGSEVQYF. As DNA, the CDR3 is TGTGCCAGCAGCTCCTCCGGGAGTGAGGTGCAGTACTTC.